A selection of T cell receptor beta chains follows, all from one sample in a study of T cell responses to AZD1222 COVID-19 vaccine. Clones were read by immunoSEQ multiplex PCR, and TCRdb kept only the in-frame ones, dropping some. Among tens of thousands of clones, 70% to 90% were seen once, and the ten largest hold about 13%. Here the sequenced sample was peripheral blood, taken on day 0 of AZD1222 vaccination. All receptors come from an adult in good health. The CDR3 runs from the conserved cysteine through the conserved F or W. Fields, in order: V gene, D gene, J gene, clone size, CDR3 DNA, CDR3 protein. D genes are given only for firm matches. Clone size is not always given. Where it is, it says once, few, many or a class for expanded clones.

TRBV7-2	-	TRBJ2-3	-	TGTGCCAGCAGCTTAGGGTGGAATACGCAGTATTTT	CASSLGWNTQYF
TRBV19	-	TRBJ2-1	-	TGTGCCAGTAGTATATGGGCCGGGGAGCAGTTCTTC	CASSIWAGEQFF
TRBV19	TRBD1	TRBJ2-6	-	TGTGCCAGTAGGTCGACAGGGGGCTTCGGTGGGGCCAACGTCCTGACTTTC	CASRSTGGFGGANVLTF
TRBV7-3	-	TRBJ1-2	few	TGTGCCAGCAGCCCGGACACGGCTAACTATGGCTACACCTTC	CASSPDTANYGYTF
TRBV5-1	-	TRBJ1-1	once	TGCGCCAGCAGCTTGGCCGTATCGAACACTGAAGCTTTCTTT	CASSLAVSNTEAFF
TRBV6-5	-	TRBJ2-2	once	TGTGCCAGCAGTAGAGATCGGGTGGGAAGCGGGGAGCTGTTTTTT	CASSRDRVGSGELFF
TRBV4-2	-	TRBJ2-3	-	TGTGCCAGCAGCCAAGATTTCCTGACAGATAGCACAGATACGCAGTATTTT	CASSQDFLTDSTDTQYF
TRBV5-1	TRBD1	TRBJ1-5	-	TGCGCCAGCAGCCGGAAGACAGGGGAACAGCCCCAGCATTTT	CASSRKTGEQPQHF
TRBV6-2/TRBV6-3	-	TRBJ1-1	once	TGTGCCAGCAGTTCTTTTCTTAACACTGAAGCTTTCTTT	CASSSFLNTEAFF
TRBV7-2	-	TRBJ2-2	-	TGTGCCAGCAGCTTAGTAGGGGGCACCGGGGAGCTGTTTTTT	CASSLVGGTGELFF
TRBV5-6	-	TRBJ1-1	-	TGTGCCAGCAGCTTGGCGGGCAGGATCGGCACTGAAGCTTTCTTT	CASSLAGRIGTEAFF
TRBV4-3	-	TRBJ1-2	-	TGCGCCAGCAGCCAAGGGTCAGGAGCTAACTATGGCTACACCTTC	CASSQGSGANYGYTF
TRBV30	-	TRBJ1-3	few	TGTGCCTGGATGTCCGGGGGCCTTAATTTT	CAWMSGGLNF
TRBV19	-	TRBJ2-7	-	TGTGCCAGTAGCACCAACCCGGGGATATACGAGCAGTACTTC	CASSTNPGIYEQYF
TRBV19	-	TRBJ1-5	-	TGTGCCAGTAACCAACCCTCGGACAGCCCAAATCAGCCCCAGCATTTT	CASNQPSDSPNQPQHF
TRBV9	-	TRBJ1-2	-	TGTGCCAGCAGCGTAACTGGTGCAGGGGCCGCTTCTAACTATGGCTACACCTTC	CASSVTGAGAASNYGYTF
TRBV4-3	-	TRBJ2-6	-	TGCGCCAGCAGCCACCTTGGGGCCAACGTCCTGACTTTC	CASSHLGANVLTF
TRBV6-5	-	TRBJ1-4	-	TGTGCCAGCAGTTTCAGGGGTTCTAATGAAAAACTGTTTTTT	CASSFRGSNEKLFF
TRBV10-2	-	TRBJ2-1	few	TGCGCCAGCACCGGGGAGGGGAGACAGGTGATCTACAATGAGCAGTTCTTC	CASTGEGRQVIYNEQFF
TRBV6-5	-	TRBJ2-1	-	TGTGCCACCGAGGGGGGGCCGTATGAGCAGTTCTTC	CATEGGPYEQFF
TRBV10-3	TRBD1	TRBJ1-2	-	TGTGCCATCAGCTGGCTGGGACAGGGAGGCAACTATGGCTACACCTTC	CAISWLGQGGNYGYTF
TRBV7-9	-	TRBJ2-2	-	TGTGCCAGCAGCTTACGAGAGTCGGTAAAGGTCGGGGAGCTGTTTTTT	CASSLRESVKVGELFF
TRBV7-2	TRBD2	TRBJ2-1	-	TGTGCCAGCAGCTTAGGGGGACTAGCGGGACCCTACAATGAGCAGTTCTTC	CASSLGGLAGPYNEQFF
TRBV6-5	-	TRBJ2-7	-	TGTGCCAGCTTGGGGGGGCAGGGAAGTCAGGAGCAGTACTTC	CASLGGQGSQEQYF
TRBV27	-	TRBJ2-7	-	TGTGCCAGCAGTTTATCCTCGCAGGGTAACCGTCTCTACGAGCAGTACTTC	CASSLSSQGNRLYEQYF
TRBV5-6	-	TRBJ1-4	-	TGTGCCAGCAGCTCGAACAGGGCGGGGAATGAAAAACTGTTTTTT	CASSSNRAGNEKLFF
TRBV6-5	-	TRBJ1-3	-	TGTGCCAGCAGTCCTACCCTCCCCTCTGGAAACACCATATATTTT	CASSPTLPSGNTIYF
TRBV27	TRBD1	TRBJ1-2	-	TGTGCCAGCAGTAGGGGGACAGGGGACGGCTACACCTTC	CASSRGTGDGYTF
TRBV5-1	TRBD1	TRBJ1-2	-	TGCGCCAGCACCCGGGACAGGACTCTAGGTGGCTACACCTTC	CASTRDRTLGGYTF
TRBV5-1	TRBD1	TRBJ1-2	-	TGCGCCAGCCGCCAAGACAGGGGGCGCAGCTATGGCTACACCTTC	CASRQDRGRSYGYTF
TRBV12-1	-	TRBJ2-5	-	TGTGCCAGCAGCTCACCGACACAGGAAAAGACCCAGTACTTC	CASSSPTQEKTQYF
TRBV25-1	-	TRBJ1-2	-	TGTGCCAGCAGTGAACAGGGGTGGGACTATGGCTACACCTTC	CASSEQGWDYGYTF
TRBV6-4	TRBD1	TRBJ2-2	-	TGTGCCAGCAGTTCGGACAGGTCGAACACCGGGGAGCTGTTTTTT	CASSSDRSNTGELFF
TRBV19	-	TRBJ2-5	-	TGTGCCAGTAGTGATTCTAGTAAAGAGACCCAGTACTTC	CASSDSSKETQYF
TRBV5-1	-	TRBJ1-1	-	TGCGCCAGCAGCTTGCAGTACATGAACACTGAAGCTTTCTTT	CASSLQYMNTEAFF
TRBV5-1	-	TRBJ1-2	few	TGCGCCAGCAGCTTAGAGTCCCATGGCTACACCTTC	CASSLESHGYTF
TRBV13	TRBD2	TRBJ2-7	-	TGTGCCAGCAGCCCAAAGCGGGGGGCTCGCTACGAGCAGTACTTC	CASSPKRGARYEQYF
TRBV5-6	-	TRBJ2-2	-	TGTGCCAGCAGCTCTAATAACAGGGACACCGGGGAGCTGTTTTTT	CASSSNNRDTGELFF
TRBV7-6	-	TRBJ2-3	-	TGTGCCAGCAGCTTAGGCGCGTCGAGCACAGATACGCAGTATTTT	CASSLGASSTDTQYF
TRBV18	-	TRBJ1-6	-	TGTGCCAGCTCCCGAGCAATGGCAGGATCCGAGTCACCCCTCCACTTT	CASSRAMAGSESPLHF
TRBV18	-	TRBJ1-5	-	TGTGCCAGCTCGGAAGGACGGAACAATCAGCCCCAGCATTTT	CASSEGRNNQPQHF
TRBV5-4	-	TRBJ2-1	-	TGTGCCAGCAGCTTGGAAGGGGGGCCCTCCTACAATGAGCAGTTCTTC	CASSLEGGPSYNEQFF
TRBV5-4	-	TRBJ1-6	-	TGTGCCAGCAGCTCGGGTGGGGGCCATGGGGATAATTCACCCCTCCACTTT	CASSSGGGHGDNSPLHF
TRBV3-1/TRBV3-2	TRBD2	TRBJ2-1	-	TGTGCCAGCAGCCCCCTTCGCGGGACTAGCGGGGGGCATGAGCAGTTCTTC	CASSPLRGTSGGHEQFF
TRBV9	-	TRBJ2-1	-	TGTGCCAGCAGGGAACCGGGACCCGGGAATGAGCAGTTCTTC	CASREPGPGNEQFF
TRBV7-8	-	TRBJ1-3	-	TGTGCCAGCAGTCGACAGGAACCGTTCTCTGGAAACACCATATATTTT	CASSRQEPFSGNTIYF